The source of this TCR beta chain is a study of blood T cell repertoires in COVID-19. Study-level information: COVID-19 samples, acute and convalescent, were from the United States, Italy and Spain. Sample material is recorded as cDNA or gDNA derived from T cells, B-cell-depleted T cells, or PBMCs.

Original handling: The authors estimated nucleated cell counts from reference gene primer amplification. The repertoire was sequenced with immunoSEQ multiplex PCR; TCRdb's copy has only in-frame clones and lacks some. The D gene and trimming were derived from the DNA, and the V and J assignments and clone size from that table. The data contain around 86,000 clones, about 90% of them singletons. Between the trimmed V and J ends, which lost 0 bases and 7 bases, there was a span of 21 bases. There are 17 residues in the CDR3. CDR1 is LGHNA and CDR2 is YNFKEQ in the germline V gene. Sequenced sample: peripheral blood. The TCR sequence derives from a human donor with acute or convalescent COVID-19. The donor label of this sample is uncertain. This sequence joins TRBV4-2 and TRBJ1-1, with D perhaps matching TRBD1 (6 bases). This CDR3 is CASSQEPPQQGYNEAFF. The CDR3 coding sequence is TGTGCCAGCAGCCAAGAACCTCCTCAACAGGGTTATAATGAAGCTTTCTTT.